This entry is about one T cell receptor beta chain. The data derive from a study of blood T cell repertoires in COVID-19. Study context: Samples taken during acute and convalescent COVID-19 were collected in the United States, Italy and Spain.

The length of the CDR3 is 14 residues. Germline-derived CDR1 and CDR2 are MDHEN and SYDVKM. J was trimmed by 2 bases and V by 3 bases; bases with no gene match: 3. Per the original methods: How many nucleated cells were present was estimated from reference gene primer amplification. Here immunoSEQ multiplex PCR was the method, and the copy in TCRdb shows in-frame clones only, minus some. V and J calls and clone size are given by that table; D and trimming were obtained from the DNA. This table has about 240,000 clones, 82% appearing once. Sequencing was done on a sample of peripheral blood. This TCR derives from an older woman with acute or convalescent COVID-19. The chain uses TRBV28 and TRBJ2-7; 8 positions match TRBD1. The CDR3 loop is CASSFRQGTYEQYF. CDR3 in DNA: TGTGCCAGCAGTTTTAGACAGGGGACCTACGAGCAGTACTTC.